This T cell receptor beta chain was sequenced in a study of blood T cell repertoires in COVID-19. Study context: PBMCs, B-cell-depleted T cells, or T cells provided the cDNA or gDNA that made up the material.

The data were produced by immunoSEQ multiplex PCR, yet TCRdb's version contains in-frame clones alone and is incomplete. Altogether hundreds of thousands of clones are present, under 95% being singletons, with the ten largest covering less than 3.5%. Trimming cost V 1 base and J 2 bases, with 8 bases left between them. Germline V CDR1 and CDR2: MGHDK, SYGVNS. The CDR3 loop spans 14 amino acids. This clonotype originated in a woman younger than 30 who had recovered from COVID-19. The chain is built from TRBV25-1 and TRBJ1-1; D possibly corresponds to TRBD1 (6 bases). Sequencing was performed on peripheral blood. In nucleotides, the CDR3 is TGTGCCAGCAGTGAATCGGGGGGCAACACTGAAGCTTTCTTT. Its protein product is CASSESGGNTEAFF.